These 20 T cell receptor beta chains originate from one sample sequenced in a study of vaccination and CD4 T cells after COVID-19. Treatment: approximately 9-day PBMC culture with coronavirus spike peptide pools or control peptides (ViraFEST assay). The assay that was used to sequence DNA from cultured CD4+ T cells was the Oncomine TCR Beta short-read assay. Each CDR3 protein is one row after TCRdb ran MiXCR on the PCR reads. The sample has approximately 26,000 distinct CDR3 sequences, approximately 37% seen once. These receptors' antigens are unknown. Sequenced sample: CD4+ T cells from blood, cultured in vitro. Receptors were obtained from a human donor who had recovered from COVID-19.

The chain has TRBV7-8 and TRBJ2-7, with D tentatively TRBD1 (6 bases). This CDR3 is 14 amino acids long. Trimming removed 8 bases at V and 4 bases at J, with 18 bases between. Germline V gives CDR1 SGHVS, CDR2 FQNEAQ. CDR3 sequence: CASPTGTKYYEQYF. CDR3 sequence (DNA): TGTGCCAGCCCCACCGGGACAAAGTATTACGAGCAGTACTTC.

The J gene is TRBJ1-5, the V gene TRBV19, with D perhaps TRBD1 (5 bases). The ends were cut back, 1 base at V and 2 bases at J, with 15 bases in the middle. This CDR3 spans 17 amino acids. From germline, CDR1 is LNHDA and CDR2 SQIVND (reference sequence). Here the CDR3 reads CASSIGDSLGRNQPQHF. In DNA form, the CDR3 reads TGTGCCAGTAGTATAGGTGACAGCCTCGGGCGCAATCAGCCCCAGCATTTT. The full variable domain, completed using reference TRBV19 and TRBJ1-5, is DGGITQSPKYLFRKEGQNVTLSCEQNLNHDAMYWYRQDPGQGLRLIYYSQIVNDFQKGDIAEGYSVSREKKESFPLTVTSAQKNPTAFYLCASSIGDSLGRNQPQHFGDGTRLSIL.

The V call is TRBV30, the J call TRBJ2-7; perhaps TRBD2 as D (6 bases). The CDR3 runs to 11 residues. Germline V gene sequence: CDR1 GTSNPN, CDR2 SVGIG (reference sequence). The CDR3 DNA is TGTAGGAGGGATCTTTCCTACGAGCAGTACTTC. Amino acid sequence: CRRDLSYEQYF.

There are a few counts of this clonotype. The DNA for the CDR3 is TGTGCCAGCAGCTTGAGGGGGGGGTTGCTCAACGAGCAGTACTTC. This gives the protein CASSLRGGLLNEQYF. The rearrangement joins TRBV7-9 to TRBJ2-7; D perhaps matches TRBD2 (7 bases). V shed 3 bases and J shed 5 bases, with 17 bases lying between them. Looked up from germline, CDR1 is SEHNR and CDR2 is FQNEAQ (reference sequence). The CDR3 totals 15 residues.

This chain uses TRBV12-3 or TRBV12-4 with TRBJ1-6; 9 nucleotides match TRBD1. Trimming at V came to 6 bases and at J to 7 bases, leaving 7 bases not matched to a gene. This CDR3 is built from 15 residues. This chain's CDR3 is CASRTGTGLNSPLHF. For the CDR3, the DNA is TGTGCCAGCAGGACCGGGACAGGGTTAAATTCACCCCTCCACTTT.

Written as DNA, the CDR3 is TGTGCCAGCAGTGAAGGGTCGGTCGCCCCCGGGGAGCTGTTTTTT. Translated: CASSEGSVAPGELFF. This chain connects TRBV2 to TRBJ2-2; D is unresolved. Trimming shortened V by 1 base and J by 6 bases, and 12 bases separated the two germline ends. CDR1 is SNHLY and CDR2 is FYNNEI in the germline V gene. The CDR3 spans 15 residues.

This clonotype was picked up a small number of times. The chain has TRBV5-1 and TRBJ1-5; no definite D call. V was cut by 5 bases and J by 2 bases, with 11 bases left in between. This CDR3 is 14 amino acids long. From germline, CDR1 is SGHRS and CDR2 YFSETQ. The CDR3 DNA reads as TGCGCCAGCAGTTACGGCAGTGGCAATCAGCCCCAGCATTTT. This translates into CASSYGSGNQPQHF.

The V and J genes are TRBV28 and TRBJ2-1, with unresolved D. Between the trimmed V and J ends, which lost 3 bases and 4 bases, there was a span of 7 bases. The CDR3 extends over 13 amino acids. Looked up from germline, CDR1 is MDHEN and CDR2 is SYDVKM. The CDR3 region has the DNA TGTGCCAGCAGTTTCGATGCTTACAATGAGCAGTTCTTC. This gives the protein CASSFDAYNEQFF.

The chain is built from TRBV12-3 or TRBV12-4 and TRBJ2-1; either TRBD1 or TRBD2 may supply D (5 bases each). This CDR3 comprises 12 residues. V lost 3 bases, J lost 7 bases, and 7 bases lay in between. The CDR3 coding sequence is TGTGCCAGCAGTTTCTGGGGGAATGAGCAGTTCTTC. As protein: CASSFWGNEQFF.

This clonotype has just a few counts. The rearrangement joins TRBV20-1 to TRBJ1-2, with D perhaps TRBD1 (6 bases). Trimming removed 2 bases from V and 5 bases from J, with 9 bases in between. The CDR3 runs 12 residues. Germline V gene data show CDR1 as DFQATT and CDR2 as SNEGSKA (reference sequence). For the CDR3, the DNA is TGCAGTGCTAGAAACAGGGATTATGGCTACACCTTC. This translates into CSARNRDYGYTF.

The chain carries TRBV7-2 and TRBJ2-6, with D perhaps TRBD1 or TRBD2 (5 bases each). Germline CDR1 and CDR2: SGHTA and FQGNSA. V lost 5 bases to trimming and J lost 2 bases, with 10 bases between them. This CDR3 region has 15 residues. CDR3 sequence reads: CASSPQGAGANVLTF. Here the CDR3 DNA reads TGTGCCAGCAGCCCGCAGGGAGCTGGGGCCAACGTCCTGACTTTC.

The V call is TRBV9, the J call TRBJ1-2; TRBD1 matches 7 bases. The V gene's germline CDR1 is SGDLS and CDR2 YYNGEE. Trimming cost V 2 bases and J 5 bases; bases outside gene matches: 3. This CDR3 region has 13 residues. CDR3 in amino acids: CASSVSTGYGYTF. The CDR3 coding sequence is TGTGCCAGCAGCGTTTCGACAGGGTATGGCTACACCTTC. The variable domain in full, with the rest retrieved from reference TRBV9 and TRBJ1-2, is DSGVTQTPKHLITATGQRVTLRCSPRSGDLSVYWYQQSLDQGLQFLIQYYNGEERAKGNILERFSAQQFPDLHSELNLSSLELGDSALYFCASSVSTGYGYTFGSGTRLTVV.

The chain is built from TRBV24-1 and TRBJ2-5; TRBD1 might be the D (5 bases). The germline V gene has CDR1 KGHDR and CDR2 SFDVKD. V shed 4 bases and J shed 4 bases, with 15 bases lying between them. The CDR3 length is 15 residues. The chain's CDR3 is CATSDPAGPGETQYF. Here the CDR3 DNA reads TGTGCCACCAGTGACCCCGCAGGGCCGGGAGAGACCCAGTACTTC.

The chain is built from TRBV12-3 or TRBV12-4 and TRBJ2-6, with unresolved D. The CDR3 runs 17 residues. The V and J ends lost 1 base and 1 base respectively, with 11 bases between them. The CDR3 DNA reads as TGTGCCAGCAGTTTAGTTGGCAGGAGATCTGGGGCCAACGTCCTGACTTTC. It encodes CASSLVGRRSGANVLTF.

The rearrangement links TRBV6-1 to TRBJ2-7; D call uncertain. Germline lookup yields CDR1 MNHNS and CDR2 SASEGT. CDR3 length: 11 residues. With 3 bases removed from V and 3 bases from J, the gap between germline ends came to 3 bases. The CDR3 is CASSDNYEQYF. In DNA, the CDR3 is TGTGCCAGCAGTGACAACTACGAGCAGTACTTC.

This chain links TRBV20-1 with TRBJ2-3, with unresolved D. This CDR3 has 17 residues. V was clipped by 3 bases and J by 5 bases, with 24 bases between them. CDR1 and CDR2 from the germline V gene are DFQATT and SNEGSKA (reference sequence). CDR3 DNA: TGCAGTGCTAGGGCGACCCGGACCCGGCATGGTGGAGATACGCAGTATTTT. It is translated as CSARATRTRHGGDTQYF.

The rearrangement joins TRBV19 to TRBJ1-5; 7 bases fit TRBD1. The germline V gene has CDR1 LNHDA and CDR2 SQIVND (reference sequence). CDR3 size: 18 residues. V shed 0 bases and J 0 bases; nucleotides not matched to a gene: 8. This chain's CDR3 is CASSIEGTDTNSNQPQHF. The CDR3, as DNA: TGTGCCAGTAGTATAGAGGGGACAGACACTAATAGCAATCAGCCCCAGCATTTT.

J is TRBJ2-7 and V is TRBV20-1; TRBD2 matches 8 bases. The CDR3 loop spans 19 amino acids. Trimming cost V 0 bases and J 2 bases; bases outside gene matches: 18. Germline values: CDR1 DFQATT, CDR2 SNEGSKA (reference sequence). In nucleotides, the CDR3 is TGCAGTGCTAGAGATTTGGCGGGACTAGGGGGTTCTAGGGCCTACGAGCAGTACTTC. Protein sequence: CSARDLAGLGGSRAYEQYF.

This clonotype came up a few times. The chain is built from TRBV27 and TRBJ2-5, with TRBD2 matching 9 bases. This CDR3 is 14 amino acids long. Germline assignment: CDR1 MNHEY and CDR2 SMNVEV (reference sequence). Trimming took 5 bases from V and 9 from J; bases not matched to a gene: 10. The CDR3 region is CASSATSGEGAQYF. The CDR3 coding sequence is TGTGCCAGCAGTGCGACTAGCGGCGAGGGGGCCCAGTACTTC.

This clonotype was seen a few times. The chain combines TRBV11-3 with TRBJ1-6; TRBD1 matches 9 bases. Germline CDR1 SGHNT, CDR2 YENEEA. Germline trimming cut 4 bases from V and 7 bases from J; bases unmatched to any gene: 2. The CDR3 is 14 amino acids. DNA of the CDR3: TGTGCCAGCAGCTACGGGACAGGGAATTCACCCCTCCACTTT. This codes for CASSYGTGNSPLHF.